This TCR beta chain derives from a study of human T cells and chemical hapten exposure. Using its own MiXCR run on the RACE reads, TCRdb lists one record per CDR3 protein. This sample has nearly 55,000 distinct CDR3 sequences, with about 10% found just once. V shed 5 bases and J shed 6 bases, with 16 bases lying between them. CDR1 and CDR2 (germline): LNHNV, YYDKDF (reference sequence). CDR3 length: 14 residues. Sample time point: patch test 2, 6 weeks after DPC sensitization. Stated treatment: therapeutic diphenylcyclopropenone sensitization with weekly scalp DPC. Only a few counts were recorded for this clonotype.

The chain combines TRBV15 with TRBJ1-1; D is undetermined. This material consisted of whole blood, taken in connection with sensitization to the hapten diphenylcyclopropenone (DPC). This receptor was taken from a woman aged 45 to 65 with alopecia areata. Some clones in this sample may be carry-over from other donors' samples. This CDR3 is CATSPTGLAPEAFF. CDR3 bases: TGTGCCACCAGCCCCACCGGCCTAGCCCCTGAAGCTTTCTTT. Full variable domain (remainder filled in from reference TRBV15 and TRBJ1-1): DAMVIQNPRYQVTQFGKPVTLSCSQTLNHNVMYWYQQKSSQAPKLLFHYYDKDFNNEADTPDNFQSRRPNTSFCFLDIRSPGLGDTAMYLCATSPTGLAPEAFFGQGTRLTVV.